This T cell receptor beta chain was sequenced for a study of OX40 agonist ivuxolimab in advanced cancers. Generated by immunoSEQ multiplex PCR, the TCRdb table keeps only in-frame clones and is missing some. The data show some 70,000 clones, about nine tenths seen once. With regard to this clone: Other DNA sequences in this specimen translate into the identical CDR3.

The CDR3 length is 13 residues. V lost 2 bases and J 2 bases, leaving 7 bases between the germline ends. In germline, CDR1 is SGDLS, CDR2 YYNGEE. Here the sequenced sample was CD4+ or CD8+ T cells sorted from blood, taken in a trial of the OX40 agonist ivuxolimab. This sequence joins TRBV9 and TRBJ2-5; D remains unclear. The receptor's source is an adult with an advanced solid tumor such as melanoma, head and neck, liver or kidney cancer. CDR3 nucleotide sequence: TGTGCCAGCAGCGTTGGACCGCAAGAGACCCAGTACTTC. Amino acid sequence: CASSVGPQETQYF.